This TCR beta chain came from a study of immune characterization of retroperitoneal liposarcoma. Per germline, CDR1 SGHVS and CDR2 FNYEAQ. This CDR3 region has 16 residues. The V gene end was trimmed by 3 bases and the J gene end by 2 bases; junction bases not matched to a gene: 5. This clonotype showed up many times. TCRdb redid the calling of the PCR reads with MiXCR, one entry per CDR3 protein. Counted here are 9,500 to 13,000 distinct CDR3 sequences, over 25% occurring once; the ten biggest clones make up just under 8.5%. This chain uses TRBV7-6 with TRBJ2-3; 10 positions agree with TRBD1. The sequence derives from a male donor with retroperitoneal liposarcoma. Sequenced material: tumor tissue. The CDR3: CASSFGDRGPTDTQYF. The DNA for the CDR3 is TGTGCCAGCAGCTTCGGAGACAGGGGGCCCACAGATACGCAGTATTTT.